This entry is about one T cell receptor beta chain. This entry belongs to a study of technical replicates of blood from a few donors. Data came from immunoSEQ multiplex PCR; TCRdb stores just in-frame clones and leaves some out. The sample lists over 30,000 clones; more than 90% were seen once. V dropped 1 base and J dropped 4; count of bases not matched to a gene: 15. This CDR3 comprises 18 residues. The germline V gene has CDR1 LGHNA and CDR2 YSLEER. Material: PBMCs. The gene calls are TRBV4-3 and TRBJ1-2; 7 nucleotides match TRBD1. This sequence originates from a human donor in good health. Some clones in this sample may be carry-over from other donors' samples. CDR3 sequence: CASSQADRVGGVGYGYTF. CDR3 coding DNA: TGCGCCAGCAGCCAAGCTGACAGGGTCGGTGGAGTCGGCTATGGCTACACCTTC.